This TCR beta chain was obtained from a study of CD8+CD57+ T cells in acquired aplastic anemia. It was patients with CD8+CD57+ cell expansion by flow cytometry who were chosen for sequencing. In this sample, this clonotype turned up many times. V was pared by 5 bases and J by 5 bases, with 21 bases between. Germline V gene data show CDR1 as SGHTA and CDR2 as FQGNSA. The length of the CDR3 is 16 residues. Genomic DNA acted as the template from which TCR beta VDJ combination and CDR3 sequence profiling were carried out. TCRdb re-derived calls from the reads in MiXCR, one entry per CDR3 protein. Among 150,000 to 200,000 distinct CDR3 sequences listed, approximately 48% were seen once.

The chain carries TRBV7-2 and TRBJ2-5; D may be TRBD1 or TRBD2 (5 bases each). The sequence was collected from a human donor with aplastic anemia. The sequenced material came from sorted CD4+, CD8+, or CD8+CD57+ T cells (not recorded which) from PBMCs. CDR3 in DNA: TGTGCCAGCAGCCCCAGCAGGGACGGCTGGGGGGAGACCCAGTACTTC. Protein product: CASSPSRDGWGETQYF.